Presented here are 3 T cell receptor beta chains from one specimen sequenced in a study of T cells after yellow fever vaccination. TCRdb redid the calling of the 5' RACE reads with MiXCR, one entry per CDR3 protein. The sample has about 580,000 distinct CDR3 sequences; less than 20% are singletons. The sample in question was PBMCs, obtained about 5 days after the first yellow fever vaccination. All receptors come from a man aged 18 to 30 who received the YFV17D yellow fever vaccine.

The chain uses TRBV11-1 and TRBJ2-1, with 10 positions matching TRBD2. CDR3 length equals 18 residues. Germline V CDR1 and CDR2: SGHAT, FQDESV (reference sequence). J gave up 0 bases and V 6 bases, and 11 bases lay outside the gene matches. The CDR3 DNA reads TGTGCCAGCAGTCCAGGACTAGCGGACAGGAGCTCCTACAATGAGCAGTTCTTC. The encoded protein is CASSPGLADRSSYNEQFF.

The chain recombines TRBV4-1 with TRBJ1-6, with unresolved D. V was cut by 1 base and J by 13 bases, with 11 bases left in between. The CDR3 covers 13 residues. The germline CDR1 and CDR2 sequences are MGHRA and YSYEKL. The CDR3 region is CASSQVPRSPLHF. CDR3 coding DNA: TGCGCCAGCAGCCAAGTCCCTCGGTCCCCCCTCCACTTT.

This clonotype was counted only a few times. The V gene is TRBV19, the J gene TRBJ2-3, with D tentatively TRBD2 (6 bases). CDR1 LNHDA and CDR2 SQIVND come from the germline V gene (reference sequence). The CDR3 loop spans 15 amino acids. Trimming took off 8 bases at V and 0 bases at J, with 15 bases between the two ends. The CDR3 DNA follows: TGTGCCAGTTCTCTAGCGTTAGGGAGCACAGATACGCAGTATTTT. Translation gives CASSLALGSTDTQYF.